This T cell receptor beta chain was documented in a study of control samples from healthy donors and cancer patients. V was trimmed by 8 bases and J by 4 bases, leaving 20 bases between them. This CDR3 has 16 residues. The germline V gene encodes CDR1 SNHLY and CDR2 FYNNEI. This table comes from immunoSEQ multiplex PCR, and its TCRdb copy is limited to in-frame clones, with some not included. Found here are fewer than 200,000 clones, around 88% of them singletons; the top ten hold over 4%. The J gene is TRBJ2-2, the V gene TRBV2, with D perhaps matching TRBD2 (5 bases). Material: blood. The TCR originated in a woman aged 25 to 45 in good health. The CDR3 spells CASRLHGERGTGELFF. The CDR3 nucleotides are TGTGCCAGCCGCCTACACGGGGAAAGAGGCACCGGGGAGCTGTTTTTT.